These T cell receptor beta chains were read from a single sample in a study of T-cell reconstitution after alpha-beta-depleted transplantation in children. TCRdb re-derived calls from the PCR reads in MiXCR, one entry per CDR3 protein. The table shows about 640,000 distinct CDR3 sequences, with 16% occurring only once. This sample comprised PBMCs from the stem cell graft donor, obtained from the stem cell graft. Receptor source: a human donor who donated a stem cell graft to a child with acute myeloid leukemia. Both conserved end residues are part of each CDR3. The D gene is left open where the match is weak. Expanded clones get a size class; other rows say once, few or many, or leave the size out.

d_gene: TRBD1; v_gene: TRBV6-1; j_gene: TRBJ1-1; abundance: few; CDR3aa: CASSDPGTGFEAFF; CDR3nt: TGTGCCAGCAGTGACCCCGGGACAGGGTTTGAAGCTTTCTTT
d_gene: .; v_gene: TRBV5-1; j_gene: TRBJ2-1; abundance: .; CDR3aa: CASSLLGGGSSYNEQFF; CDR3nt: TGCGCCAGCAGCTTGTTAGGGGGGGGGTCCTCCTACAATGAGCAGTTCTTC
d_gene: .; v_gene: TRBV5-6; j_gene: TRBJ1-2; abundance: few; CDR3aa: CASSLPSGQGGGYTF; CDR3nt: TGTGCCAGCAGCTTGCCAAGTGGGCAGGGTGGTGGCTACACCTTC
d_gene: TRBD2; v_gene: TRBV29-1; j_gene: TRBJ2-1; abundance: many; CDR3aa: CSVDGLAGVNEQFF; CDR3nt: TGCAGCGTTGACGGACTAGCGGGGGTTAATGAGCAGTTCTTC
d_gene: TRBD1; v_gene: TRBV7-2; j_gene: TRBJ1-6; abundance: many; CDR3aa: CASRHGTDSSYNSPLHF; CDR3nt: TGTGCCAGCAGACACGGGACAGATAGCTCCTATAATTCACCCCTCCACTTT
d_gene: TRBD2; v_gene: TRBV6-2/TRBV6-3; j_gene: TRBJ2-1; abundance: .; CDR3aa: CASSYWRGGKNEQFF; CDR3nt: TGTGCCAGCAGTTATTGGCGGGGGGGTAAAAATGAGCAGTTCTTC
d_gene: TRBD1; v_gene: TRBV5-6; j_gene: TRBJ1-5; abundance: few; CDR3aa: CASSLAVGQGDQPQHF; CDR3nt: TGTGCCAGCAGCTTGGCGGTCGGGCAGGGGGATCAGCCCCAGCATTTT
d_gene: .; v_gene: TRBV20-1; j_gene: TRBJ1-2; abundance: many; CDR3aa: CLVRGGYYGYTF; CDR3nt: TGCCTGGTGAGGGGGGGCTACTATGGCTACACCTTC
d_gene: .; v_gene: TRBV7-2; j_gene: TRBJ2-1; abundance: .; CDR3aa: CASSLAGALYNEQFF; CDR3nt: TGTGCCAGCAGCTTAGCGGGGGCCCTCTACAATGAGCAGTTCTTC
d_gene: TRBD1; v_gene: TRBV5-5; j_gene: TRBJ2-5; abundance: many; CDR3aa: CASSYRDRVLETQYF; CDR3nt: TGTGCCAGCAGCTACCGGGACAGGGTACTAGAGACCCAGTACTTC
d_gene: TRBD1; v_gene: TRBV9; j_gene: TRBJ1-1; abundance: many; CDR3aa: CASSVPRQGTNTEAFF; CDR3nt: TGTGCCAGCAGCGTACCGCGACAGGGGACGAACACTGAAGCTTTCTTT
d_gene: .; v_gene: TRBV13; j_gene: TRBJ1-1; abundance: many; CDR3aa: CASSLAEVDQGAFF; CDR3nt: TGTGCCAGCAGCTTAGCCGAAGTGGACCAAGGAGCTTTCTTT
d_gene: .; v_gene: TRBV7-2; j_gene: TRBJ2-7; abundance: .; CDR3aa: CASSLAGGIYEQYF; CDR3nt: TGTGCCAGCAGCTTAGCGGGGGGCATCTACGAGCAGTACTTC
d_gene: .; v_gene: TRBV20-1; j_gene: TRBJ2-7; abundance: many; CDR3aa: CSARDRTVPIHEQYF; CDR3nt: TGCAGTGCTAGAGATCGGACAGTGCCTATCCACGAGCAGTACTTC
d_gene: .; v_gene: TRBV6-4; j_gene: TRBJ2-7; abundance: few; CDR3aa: CASSDSRLGQAYEQYF; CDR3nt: TGTGCCAGCAGTGACTCGCGCTTGGGACAAGCCTACGAGCAGTACTTC
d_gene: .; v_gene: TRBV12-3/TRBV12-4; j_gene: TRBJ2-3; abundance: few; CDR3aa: CASLVVGAPDTQYF; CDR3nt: TGTGCCAGTTTGGTGGTCGGGGCCCCAGATACGCAGTATTTT